A selection of T cell receptor beta chains follows, all from one sample in a study of cytomegalovirus exposure and HLA in healthy donors. Clones were sequenced by immunoSEQ multiplex PCR, and TCRdb holds only the in-frame ones, with some missing. The sample table sets out around 150,000 clones. Specimen: PBMCs. The receptors were sampled from a man between 35 and 55 years old in good health and CMV-seronegative. The CDR3 runs from the conserved cysteine through the conserved F or W. The D gene is left open where the match is weak.

V gene: TRBV6-6
D gene: NA
J gene: TRBJ2-1
CDR3 protein: CASSHDSYNEQFF
CDR3 DNA: TGTGCCAGCAGTCACGACAGCTACAATGAGCAGTTCTTC

V gene: TRBV4-1
D gene: TRBD2
J gene: TRBJ2-3
CDR3 protein: CASSQGTRTDTQYF
CDR3 DNA: TGCGCCAGCAGCCAAGGGACTAGGACAGATACGCAGTATTTT

V gene: TRBV5-1
D gene: TRBD1
J gene: TRBJ1-1
CDR3 protein: CASSQPTGGASLNTEAFF
CDR3 DNA: TGCGCCAGCAGCCAACCGACAGGGGGCGCGTCTTTGAACACTGAAGCTTTCTTT

V gene: TRBV6-5
D gene: NA
J gene: TRBJ2-5
CDR3 protein: CASSYAGLETQYF
CDR3 DNA: TGTGCCAGCAGTTACGCAGGGTTAGAGACCCAGTACTTC

V gene: TRBV7-9
D gene: TRBD1
J gene: TRBJ1-2
CDR3 protein: CASSPRGLGYTF
CDR3 DNA: TGTGCCAGCAGCCCCAGGGGGCTTGGCTACACCTTC

V gene: TRBV5-6
D gene: NA
J gene: TRBJ2-4
CDR3 protein: CASSHGKNIQYF
CDR3 DNA: TGTGCCAGCAGCCACGGCAAAAACATTCAGTACTTC

V gene: TRBV4-1
D gene: NA
J gene: TRBJ1-1
CDR3 protein: CASSHHGGGDTEAFF
CDR3 DNA: TGCGCCAGCAGCCATCATGGAGGGGGGGACACTGAAGCTTTCTTT

V gene: TRBV7-9
D gene: TRBD1
J gene: TRBJ2-5
CDR3 protein: CASIKGDRGLGETQYF
CDR3 DNA: TGTGCCAGCATTAAAGGGGACAGGGGGTTAGGGGAGACCCAGTACTTC

V gene: TRBV2
D gene: NA
J gene: TRBJ2-7
CDR3 protein: CASSEEGYEQYF
CDR3 DNA: TGTGCCAGCAGTGAGGAGGGGTACGAGCAGTACTTC

V gene: TRBV5-4
D gene: TRBD1
J gene: TRBJ1-2
CDR3 protein: CASSKDRGYGYTF
CDR3 DNA: TGTGCCAGCAGCAAGGACAGGGGATATGGCTACACCTTC

V gene: TRBV7-9
D gene: TRBD1
J gene: TRBJ2-1
CDR3 protein: CASSSRDRGQNEQFF
CDR3 DNA: TGTGCCAGCAGCTCGCGGGACAGGGGGCAAAATGAGCAGTTCTTC

V gene: TRBV6-5
D gene: NA
J gene: TRBJ2-7
CDR3 protein: CASSQRLRSYEQYF
CDR3 DNA: TGTGCCAGCAGCCAACGGTTGAGGTCCTACGAGCAGTACTTC

V gene: TRBV29-1
D gene: TRBD2
J gene: TRBJ2-4
CDR3 protein: CSARGTSGGRGGNIQYF
CDR3 DNA: TGCAGCGCCCGGGGGACTAGCGGGGGGCGAGGAGGAAACATTCAGTACTTC

V gene: TRBV6-5
D gene: NA
J gene: TRBJ2-1
CDR3 protein: CASSYMGSYNEQFF
CDR3 DNA: TGTGCCAGCAGTTACATGGGCAGTTACAATGAGCAGTTCTTC

V gene: TRBV6-6
D gene: TRBD2
J gene: TRBJ2-5
CDR3 protein: CASSYPGLAGSETQYF
CDR3 DNA: TGTGCCAGCAGTTACCCCGGACTAGCGGGAAGTGAGACCCAGTACTTC

V gene: TRBV10-3
D gene: NA
J gene: TRBJ2-7
CDR3 protein: CAISEWGTASYEQYF
CDR3 DNA: TGTGCCATCAGTGAGTGGGGGACTGCCTCCTACGAGCAGTACTTC

V gene: TRBV27
D gene: NA
J gene: TRBJ1-5
CDR3 protein: CASARGPPPQHF
CDR3 DNA: TGTGCCAGCGCGCGGGGACCCCCGCCCCAGCATTTT

V gene: TRBV10-3
D gene: TRBD2
J gene: TRBJ2-7
CDR3 protein: CAISVLAGHNPGYEQYF
CDR3 DNA: TGTGCCATCAGTGTGCTAGCGGGGCACAATCCGGGCTACGAGCAGTACTTC

V gene: TRBV18
D gene: TRBD1
J gene: TRBJ2-7
CDR3 protein: CASSPPSQGVRSYEQYF
CDR3 DNA: TGTGCCAGCTCACCCCCAAGTCAGGGGGTGAGGTCCTACGAGCAGTACTTC

V gene: TRBV7-2
D gene: NA
J gene: TRBJ1-1
CDR3 protein: CASSLGSSRGAEAFF
CDR3 DNA: TGTGCCAGCAGCTTAGGAAGCTCCAGGGGTGCTGAAGCTTTCTTT

V gene: TRBV7-3
D gene: NA
J gene: TRBJ1-1
CDR3 protein: CASSLKIETEAFF
CDR3 DNA: TGTGCCAGCAGCTTAAAAATTGAGACTGAAGCTTTCTTT

V gene: TRBV28
D gene: NA
J gene: TRBJ2-5
CDR3 protein: CASLSPAGGGGPGETQYF
CDR3 DNA: TGTGCCAGCCTTAGCCCAGCTGGGGGAGGGGGGCCGGGAGAGACCCAGTACTTC

V gene: TRBV18
D gene: TRBD2
J gene: TRBJ2-3
CDR3 protein: CASSPRTSGGSTDTQYF
CDR3 DNA: TGTGCCAGCTCACCACGTACTAGCGGGGGAAGCACAGATACGCAGTATTTT

V gene: TRBV19
D gene: NA
J gene: TRBJ1-5
CDR3 protein: CASSRANQPQHF
CDR3 DNA: TGTGCCAGTAGTAGGGCCAATCAGCCCCAGCATTTT